The 20 T cell receptor beta chains below all came from one sample that was sequenced in a study of shared clonotypes between healthy human individuals. Cells designated naive CD8 were CD45RO-negative and were positively selected for CCR7, with terminally differentiated effector memory CD45RA+ cells excluded. Some clones are missing from TCRdb's copy, which holds only in-frame ones; the method was immunoSEQ multiplex PCR. Here the sample spans millions of clones, over 85% being singletons. Sample: naive CD8+ T cells sorted from blood. The receptors were sampled from a man between 18 and 29 years old in good health.

The rearrangement uses TRBV29-1 and TRBJ2-1; D ambiguous. The germline gives CDR1 SQVTM, CDR2 ANQGSEA. The CDR3 loop spans 15 amino acids. V lost 1 base and J 0 bases, leaving 10 bases between the germline ends. The CDR3 protein is CSVEGSEFSYNEQFF. CDR3 DNA sequence: TGCAGCGTTGAAGGGTCCGAATTCTCCTACAATGAGCAGTTCTTC.

The chain has TRBV7-9 and TRBJ1-1; D gene uncertain. Germline CDR1 and CDR2: SEHNR and FQNEAQ (reference sequence). The CDR3 runs 13 residues. Trimming removed 2 bases at V and 3 bases at J, with 7 bases between. CDR3 protein: CASSLHGDTEAFF. The CDR3 DNA sequence: TGTGCCAGCAGCTTACATGGAGACACTGAAGCTTTCTTT.

V usage is TRBV27 and J usage is TRBJ1-5; TRBD1 might be the D (6 bases). Trimming stripped 5 bases from V and 5 bases from J, with 13 bases between. The CDR3 covers 14 residues. Germline assignment: CDR1 MNHEY and CDR2 SMNVEV (reference sequence). CDR3 coding DNA: TGTGCCAGCAGTCCTGCCCCAGGGGATCAGCCCCAGCATTTT. Its translation is CASSPAPGDQPQHF.

V and J are TRBV15 and TRBJ1-6; 11 nucleotides align to TRBD1. CDR3 length equals 14 residues. Germline V CDR1 and CDR2: LNHNV, YYDKDF (reference sequence). V dropped 5 bases and J dropped 9; count of bases not matched to a gene: 3. The CDR3 here is CATSQGTGGSPLHF. DNA of the CDR3: TGTGCCACCAGCCAAGGGACAGGGGGTTCACCCCTCCACTTT.

V gene TRBV19 combines with J gene TRBJ1-2, with 8 bases fitting TRBD1. This CDR3 spans 14 amino acids. Germline trimming cut 5 bases from V and 4 bases from J; bases unmatched to any gene: 6. CDR1 and CDR2 (germline): LNHDA, SQIVND (reference sequence). The CDR3 DNA sequence: TGTGCCAGTAGTGGGACAGGAGGGGTCTATGGCTACACCTTC. Translating gives CASSGTGGVYGYTF.

Only one count was recorded for this clone. The chain carries TRBV5-1 and TRBJ2-6; tentative D call: TRBD1 (5 bases). The CDR3 is made up of 18 amino acids. Trimming pared 0 bases from V and 0 bases from J, leaving 13 bases between. The germline V gene encodes CDR1 SGHRS and CDR2 YFSETQ. This CDR3 reads CASSLEWGRTSGANVLTF. The CDR3 DNA reads as TGCGCCAGCAGCTTGGAATGGGGCAGGACCTCTGGGGCCAACGTCCTGACTTTC.

The chain couples TRBV10-2 to TRBJ2-7, with unresolved D. Deletions cut 3 bases from V and 3 bases from J, with 12 bases between. The CDR3 spans 14 residues. Per the germline V gene, CDR1 is WSHSY and CDR2 is SAAADI. The chain's CDR3 is CASSDLLVNYEQYF. For the CDR3, the DNA is TGCGCCAGCAGTGATCTCCTCGTCAACTACGAGCAGTACTTC.

The chain combines TRBV5-4 with TRBJ2-7, with D maybe TRBD1 (5 bases). This CDR3 is 16 amino acids long. Germline V lookup: CDR1 SGHNT, CDR2 YYREEE (reference sequence). V lost 4 bases and J lost 5, with 22 bases in between. DNA for the CDR3: TGTGCCAGCAGCACCCCCAAGGGGCGGCTCGTGGACGAGCAGTACTTC. Translated: CASSTPKGRLVDEQYF.

The chain carries TRBV19 and TRBJ1-2; D remains ambiguous. The germline V and J ends were trimmed by 5 bases and 8 bases, with 21 bases remaining between them. Germline CDR1 LNHDA, CDR2 SQIVND (reference sequence). The length of the CDR3 is 15 residues. The CDR3 here is CASSPPWEAAGGYTF. Written as DNA, the CDR3 is TGTGCCAGTAGTCCCCCGTGGGAGGCGGCCGGGGGCTACACCTTC.

The rearrangement uses TRBV4-1 and TRBJ2-2, with TRBD2 identical over 9 bases. V shed 5 bases and J 3 bases; nucleotides not matched to a gene: 4. Germline V gives CDR1 MGHRA, CDR2 YSYEKL. This CDR3 has 15 amino acids. The CDR3 loop is CASSWREGDTGELFF. CDR3 nucleotides: TGCGCCAGCAGCTGGCGGGAGGGAGACACCGGGGAGCTGTTTTTT.

The chain combines TRBV27 with TRBJ1-5, with 7 bases aligning to TRBD1. With 5 bases clipped from V and 0 bases from J, the junction kept 19 bases outside the gene matches. Looked up from germline, CDR1 is MNHEY and CDR2 is SMNVEV (reference sequence). The CDR3 runs 20 residues. This chain's CDR3 is CASSLTGAGTDPFSNQPQHF. In DNA, the CDR3 is TGTGCCAGCAGTCTCACTGGGGCCGGGACAGACCCCTTTAGCAATCAGCCCCAGCATTTT.

V gene TRBV6-5 combines with J gene TRBJ1-5; D is uncertain. The V gene lost 11 bases and the J gene lost 2 bases, with 13 bases spanning the gap. CDR3 length: 13 residues. Germline CDR1 reads MNHEY; CDR2 reads SVGAGI. CDR3 sequence: CAPPGRGNQPQHF. For the CDR3, the DNA is TGTGCCCCGCCCGGTCGGGGCAATCAGCCCCAGCATTTT.

V usage is TRBV10-2 and J usage is TRBJ2-7; no reliable D call. Per the germline V gene, CDR1 is WSHSY and CDR2 is SAAADI. The germline V and J ends were trimmed by 10 bases and 0 bases, with 10 bases remaining between them. The CDR3 length is 12 residues. CDR3 region: CATVSSSYEQYF. DNA for the CDR3: TGCGCCACCGTCAGTTCCTCCTACGAGCAGTACTTC.

The genes are TRBV5-6 and TRBJ1-6; D is ambiguous. Between the trimmed V and J ends, which lost 0 bases and 6 bases, there was a span of 10 bases. Germline loops: CDR1 SGHDT, CDR2 YYEEEE. CDR3 length: 15 amino acids. In DNA form, the CDR3 reads TGTGCCAGCAGCTTGGTCGGGTTCCTTAATTCACCCCTCCACTTT. Translated: CASSLVGFLNSPLHF.

This sequence joins TRBV7-8 and TRBJ2-1; 10 nucleotides align to TRBD1. The CDR3 sequence is 15 residues long. Germline CDR1 SGHVS, CDR2 FQNEAQ. The J segment lost 8 bases and the V segment lost 5 bases, leaving 9 bases of the junction unmatched. DNA of the CDR3: TGTGCCAGCAGCCCCGGGACAGGGGCATACTATGAGCAGTTCTTC. This encodes CASSPGTGAYYEQFF.

The chain employs TRBV5-6 and TRBJ2-7, with 7 bases that match TRBD1. The CDR3 covers 14 residues. After removal of 4 bases from V and 3 bases from J, the junction contained 7 bases not matched to a gene. Per germline, CDR1 SGHDT and CDR2 YYEEEE. The CDR3 here is CASSETGFRYEQYF. In DNA form, the CDR3 reads TGTGCCAGCAGCGAGACAGGGTTCCGCTACGAGCAGTACTTC.

V and J are TRBV2 and TRBJ1-3; 7 bases are shared with TRBD1. J gave up 4 bases and V 0 bases, and 12 bases lay outside the gene matches. Germline values: CDR1 SNHLY, CDR2 FYNNEI. The CDR3 is 18 amino acids. The CDR3 loop is CASSEAFGVTGLGNTIYF. The CDR3 coding sequence is TGTGCCAGCAGTGAAGCATTTGGGGTGACAGGGTTAGGAAACACCATATATTTT. The whole variable domain, remainder taken from reference TRBV2 and TRBJ1-3, is EPEVTQTPSHQVTQMGQEVILRCVPISNHLYFYWYRQILGQKVEFLVSFYNNEISEKSEIFDDQFSVERPDGSNFTLKIRSTKLEDSAMYFCASSEAFGVTGLGNTIYFGEGSWLTVV.

J is TRBJ2-7 and V is TRBV28; 7 bases map to TRBD1. V shed 2 bases and J 0 bases; nucleotides not matched to a gene: 4. The CDR3 runs to 15 residues. CDR1 and CDR2 from the germline V gene are MDHEN and SYDVKM. The CDR3 loop is CASSLGDSGSYEQYF. DNA for the CDR3: TGTGCCAGCAGTTTAGGGGACAGCGGCTCCTACGAGCAGTACTTC.

The CDR3 DNA reads TGTGCCAGCAGCCTCGGGTTTAGCAATGAGCAGTTCTTC. This codes for CASSLGFSNEQFF. The chain is built from TRBV9 and TRBJ2-1; D gene uncertain. The CDR3 sequence is 13 residues long. V shed 4 bases and J shed 6 bases, with 11 bases lying between them. The germline CDR1 and CDR2 sequences are SGDLS and YYNGEE.

Turning to this clone: Other DNA sequences in this specimen translate into the identical CDR3. The chain uses TRBV7-9 and TRBJ1-4; no definite D call. The ends were cut back, 3 bases at V and 5 bases at J, with 7 bases in the middle. Per the germline V gene, CDR1 is SEHNR and CDR2 is FQNEAQ (reference sequence). This CDR3 comprises 13 residues. The CDR3 nucleotides are TGTGCCAGCAGCTTGTCAGAAAATGAAAAACTGTTTTTT. It is translated as CASSLSENEKLFF.